One sample yielded the 30 T cell receptor beta chains listed below, sequenced in a study of cytotoxic CD8 clonotypes in ibrutinib-treated CLL. Measured with immunoSEQ multiplex PCR; TCRdb has only the in-frame clones, and not every one. The repertoire includes 29,000 or so clones, around 76% of them detected once, and 51% sits in the top ten. Sample: PBMCs, taken after 36 months of ibrutinib treatment. These receptors came from a human donor with chronic lymphocytic leukemia.

The chain is built from TRBV18 and TRBJ1-3; D might be TRBD1 (5 bases). Germline V gene lookup returns CDR1 KGHSH and CDR2 LQKENI. This CDR3 comprises 16 residues. Between the trimmed V and J ends, which lost 2 bases and 0 bases, there was a span of 11 bases. CDR3 DNA sequence: TGTGCCAGCTCACCATCAACAGGTTTCTCTGGAAACACCATATATTTT. Amino acid sequence: CASSPSTGFSGNTIYF.

V is TRBV6-5 and J is TRBJ2-3; 9 bases line up with TRBD2. With 2 bases clipped from V and 3 bases from J, the junction kept 3 bases outside the gene matches. CDR3 length: 15 residues. Germline V CDR1 and CDR2: MNHEY, SVGAGI. This CDR3 reads CASSYAGGPTDTQYF. The CDR3 DNA reads TGTGCCAGCAGTTACGCGGGGGGGCCAACAGATACGCAGTATTTT.

This clone was found once. This sequence joins TRBV5-6 and TRBJ1-4; TRBD1 agrees at 8 bases. The J segment lost 8 bases and the V segment lost 4 bases, leaving 7 bases of the junction unmatched. CDR3 length: 14 amino acids. Germline V gene sequence: CDR1 SGHDT, CDR2 YYEEEE. CDR3 amino acids: CASSLDGTGEKLFF. The CDR3 DNA is TGTGCCAGCAGCCTTGACGGGACAGGAGAAAAACTGTTTTTT.

CDR3 nucleotides: TGTGCCAGCAGTTCCCGGGACGGACTCTCCTACGAGCAGTACTTC. Residues: CASSSRDGLSYEQYF. This chain links TRBV6-5 with TRBJ2-7, with D possibly called TRBD1 or TRBD2 (5 bases each). Germline V gives CDR1 MNHEY, CDR2 SVGAGI. Trimming stripped 4 bases from V and 0 bases from J, with 13 bases between. This CDR3 comprises 15 residues.

The chain is built from TRBV7-2 and TRBJ1-1; D gene uncertain. This CDR3 is built from 12 residues. V lost 0 bases and J lost 8, with 7 bases in between. Germline V CDR1 and CDR2: SGHTA, FQGNSA. CDR3: CASSLAGGEAFF. The DNA of the CDR3 is TGTGCCAGCAGCTTAGCGGGCGGGGAAGCTTTCTTT.

The CDR3 reads CASSWSRGGYEQYF. As DNA, the CDR3 is TGTGCCAGCAGTTGGAGCAGGGGGGGCTACGAGCAGTACTTC. V is TRBV27 and J is TRBJ2-7; D possibly matches TRBD1 or TRBD2 (7 bases each). This CDR3 has 14 amino acids. CDR1 and CDR2 from the germline V gene are MNHEY and SMNVEV (reference sequence). V lost 4 bases and J lost 3, with 13 bases in between.

The chain uses TRBV6-6 and TRBJ1-2, with no clear D. Looked up from germline, CDR1 is MNHNY and CDR2 is SVGAGI (reference sequence). Trimming removed 1 base at V and 7 bases at J, with 10 bases between. The CDR3 runs to 13 residues. The CDR3 DNA reads TGTGCCAGCAGTTACTTAACTTGGGGTGGCTACACCTTC. Translated, it gives CASSYLTWGGYTF.

The chain couples TRBV5-6 to TRBJ1-6; D unresolved. The CDR3 loop spans 12 amino acids. The germline V gene has CDR1 SGHDT and CDR2 YYEEEE. Trimming took off 4 bases at V and 13 bases at J, with 12 bases between the two ends. CDR3 nucleotides: TGTGCCAGCAGCGGCCCCAATTTGCCCCTCCACTTT. Translating gives CASSGPNLPLHF.

This clone was seen once. The CDR3 loop reads CASSLLQSDTNQPQHF. The CDR3 DNA reads as TGTGCCAGCAGCTTATTACAGTCAGACACTAATCAGCCCCAGCATTTT. The chain joins TRBV7-7 to TRBJ1-5; D gene unclear. Germline-derived CDR1 and CDR2 are SSHAT and FNYEAQ (reference sequence). Trimming took 2 bases from V and 4 from J, leaving 15 bases between them. The CDR3 has 16 residues.

The rearrangement uses TRBV19 and TRBJ1-2, with TRBD1 as a possible D gene (6 bases). The germline gives CDR1 LNHDA, CDR2 SQIVND (reference sequence). CDR3 size: 13 residues. V shed 4 bases and J shed 5 bases, with 11 bases lying between them. The CDR3 protein is CASSTGQNYGYTF. Written as DNA, the CDR3 is TGTGCCAGTAGTACCGGACAGAATTATGGCTACACCTTC.

The V call is TRBV10-3, the J call TRBJ2-7; D might be TRBD1 (6 bases). V was clipped by 0 bases and J by 3 bases, with 9 bases between them. The V gene's germline CDR1 is ENHRY and CDR2 SYGVKD. This CDR3 region has 14 residues. The CDR3 here is CAISESQGGYEQYF. DNA of the CDR3: TGTGCCATCAGTGAGTCACAGGGTGGCTACGAGCAGTACTTC.

The chain combines TRBV19 with TRBJ1-6; tentatively, D is TRBD1 (6 bases). Germline V gene data show CDR1 as LNHDA and CDR2 as SQIVND (reference sequence). V gave up 8 bases and J gave up 10 bases, with 15 bases separating them. This CDR3 has 13 residues. For the CDR3, the DNA is TGTGCCAGTTCAGGGACACCGGGGTCACCCCTCCACTTT. This sequence encodes CASSGTPGSPLHF.

This sequence joins TRBV7-8 and TRBJ2-7; TRBD2 agrees at 7 bases. From germline, CDR1 is SGHVS and CDR2 FQNEAQ. The CDR3 sequence is 11 residues long. Trimming took 3 bases from V and 11 from J; bases not matched to a gene: 4. This CDR3 is CASSLGGFKYF. The DNA of the CDR3 is TGTGCCAGCAGCTTGGGGGGGTTTAAGTACTTC. The whole variable domain, remainder taken from reference TRBV7-8 and TRBJ2-7, is GAGVSQSPRYKVAKRGQDVALRCDPISGHVSLFWYQQALGQGPEFLTYFQNEAQLDKSGLPSDRFFAERPEGSVSTLKIQRTQQEDSAVYLCASSLGGFKYFGPGTRLTVT.

The chain is built from TRBV7-8 and TRBJ1-5; no firm D call. CDR3 length: 15 residues. Trimming took 3 bases from V and 3 from J, leaving 12 bases between them. Germline V lookup: CDR1 SGHVS, CDR2 FQNEAQ. This CDR3 reads CASSLGREPNQPQHF. DNA of the CDR3: TGTGCCAGCAGCTTGGGGAGGGAGCCCAATCAGCCCCAGCATTTT.

Regarding this clone: One end of the junction varies from germline; a read error may be responsible. J is TRBJ2-7 and V is TRBV5-1, with a possible D match to TRBD2 (6 bases). This CDR3 region has 13 residues. Germline V CDR1 and CDR2: SGHRS, YFSETQ. CDR3 in DNA: TGCGCCAGCAGCTACGGGACTCCCGAAACTGATCACTTC. Encoded protein: CASSYGTPETDHF.

This chain uses TRBV18 with TRBJ2-7; D is unresolved. CDR3 size: 13 residues. CDR1 and CDR2 (germline): KGHSH, LQKENI. V lost 0 bases and J lost 0, with 3 bases in between. The CDR3 region is CASSPPDSYEQYF. CDR3 sequence (DNA): TGTGCCAGCTCACCACCGGACTCCTACGAGCAGTACTTC.

The gene calls are TRBV6-4 and TRBJ1-2; TRBD1 might be the D (5 bases). The CDR3 has 15 amino acids. The V and J ends lost 2 bases and 3 bases respectively, with 13 bases between them. Looked up from germline, CDR1 is MRHNA and CDR2 is SNTAGT. The CDR3: CASSDPRREDYGYTF. As DNA, the CDR3 is TGTGCCAGCAGTGACCCTCGCAGGGAAGACTATGGCTACACCTTC.

The DNA for the CDR3 is TGTGCCAGCAGTTACGGACAGGGTCTAAATCAGCCCCAGCATTTT. It translates to CASSYGQGLNQPQHF. The chain uses TRBV6-5 and TRBJ1-5; 8 nucleotides match TRBD1. The CDR3 is 15 residues long. V lost 2 bases and J lost 4; bases outside the gene matches: 4. From germline, CDR1 is MNHEY and CDR2 SVGAGI.

This sequence joins TRBV19 and TRBJ2-5; D is uncertain. The better agreement between TRBJ2-7 and the DNA end casts doubt on the J call. CDR1 is LNHDA and CDR2 is SQIVND in the germline V gene (reference sequence). The CDR3 is 14 amino acids. The CDR3 DNA reads TGTGCCAGTAGGCCCCTCGCAGCCTCCTACGAGCAGTACTTC. This encodes CASRPLAASYEQYF.

V usage is TRBV4-1 and J usage is TRBJ2-2; the D is unclear. This CDR3 spans 15 amino acids. Trimming pared 2 bases from V and 0 bases from J, leaving 7 bases between. Germline V gene sequence: CDR1 MGHRA, CDR2 YSYEKL. CDR3 coding DNA: TGCGCCAGCAGCCAACCCACGGCGAACACCGGGGAGCTGTTTTTT. It encodes CASSQPTANTGELFF.

The chain links TRBV1 to TRBJ1-5; TRBD1, the D gene given by the table, was not confirmed from the DNA. TRBV1 is described as a pseudogene. This CDR3 has 18 residues. CDR3 coding DNA: TGCACCAGCAGCCAAGACGCCTTTTGGACAGGGGGTCGTCAGCCCCAGCATTTT. Translated: CTSSQDAFWTGGRQPQHF.

The rearrangement links TRBV4-1 to TRBJ1-1; 10 bases match TRBD1. Per the germline V gene, CDR1 is MGHRA and CDR2 is YSYEKL. CDR3 length: 14 amino acids. J was trimmed by 4 bases and V by 4 bases; bases with no gene match: 3. The CDR3 region is CASSRGQGGTEAFF. The DNA for the CDR3 is TGCGCCAGCAGCCGAGGACAGGGGGGCACTGAAGCTTTCTTT.

The chain employs TRBV6-5 and TRBJ2-1; D is ambiguous. Germline V lookup: CDR1 MNHEY, CDR2 SVGAGI. The V end was cut by 4 bases, the J end by 4 bases, with 8 bases between. This CDR3 contains 13 residues. CDR3 nucleotide sequence: TGTGCCAGCAGTTTCGACGGATACAATGAGCAGTTCTTC. Translated: CASSFDGYNEQFF.

This clone appeared once. This chain uses TRBV4-1 with TRBJ1-4; D perhaps matches TRBD1 (5 bases). The CDR3 sequence is 16 residues long. The V gene lost 2 bases and the J gene lost 1 base, with 11 bases spanning the gap. Germline V gives CDR1 MGHRA, CDR2 YSYEKL. Here the CDR3 reads CASSQQGVQTNEKLFF. DNA for the CDR3: TGCGCCAGCAGCCAACAAGGGGTCCAAACTAATGAAAAACTGTTTTTT.

The rearrangement joins TRBV23-1 to TRBJ1-5; D is perhaps TRBD1 (6 bases). TRBV23-1 is known as an ORF, though its function is uncertain. Trimming took 5 bases from V and 2 from J, leaving 10 bases between them. The CDR3 runs to 14 residues. The CDR3 region has the DNA TGCGCCAGCAGTGGAGGGGGGCGCAATCAGCCCCAGCATTTT. Amino acids: CASSGGGRNQPQHF.

This chain joins TRBV7-3 and TRBJ2-5, with 12 bases matching TRBD2. CDR3 size: 16 residues. After removal of 2 bases from V and 6 bases from J, the junction contained 7 bases not matched to a gene. The germline CDR1 and CDR2 sequences are SGHTA and FQGTGA. CDR3 residues: CASSLPRLAGEKTQYF. CDR3 coding DNA: TGTGCCAGCAGCTTACCCCGACTAGCGGGGGAAAAGACCCAGTACTTC.

The chain employs TRBV4-1 and TRBJ1-1; perhaps TRBD1 as D (6 bases). The V end was cut by 3 bases, the J end by 4 bases, with 6 bases between. This CDR3 is built from 12 residues. Germline values: CDR1 MGHRA, CDR2 YSYEKL. The CDR3 DNA reads as TGCGCCAGCAGCCAGGGGGCCACTGAAGCTTTCTTT. Amino acid sequence: CASSQGATEAFF.

The genes are TRBV9 and TRBJ2-5, with TRBD2 matching over 10 bases. Germline V CDR1 and CDR2: SGDLS, YYNGEE. Trimming cost V 0 bases and J 9 bases; bases outside gene matches: 8. This CDR3 comprises 15 residues. CDR3 loop: CASSVASGGAQAQYF. The CDR3 DNA is TGTGCCAGCAGCGTAGCCAGCGGGGGGGCCCAGGCCCAGTACTTC.

This chain connects TRBV5-4 to TRBJ2-5; possible D gene TRBD1, 6 bases. Germline lookup yields CDR1 SGHNT and CDR2 YYREEE (reference sequence). The CDR3 is 15 amino acids. V lost 0 bases to trimming and J lost 4 bases, with 13 bases between them. The CDR3, as DNA: TGTGCCAGCAGCTTGGCCGACAGGTCGGGAGAGACCCAGTACTTC. It codes for CASSLADRSGETQYF.

This chain joins TRBV4-1 and TRBJ1-5; possibly TRBD1 for D (6 bases). The germline V and J ends were trimmed by 0 bases and 4 bases, with 10 bases remaining between them. The CDR3 length is 15 residues. Per the germline V gene, CDR1 is MGHRA and CDR2 is YSYEKL. DNA of the CDR3: TGCGCCAGCAGCCAAGAGACGACAGGTAATCAGCCCCAGCATTTT. This encodes CASSQETTGNQPQHF.